This record looks at one T cell receptor (beta chain) sequence and its context. Its antigen remains unidentified. This record comes from a study of cytomegalovirus exposure and HLA in healthy donors. Study-level information: From donors who were HLA-typed, an early data release held 75 million to 85 million unique TCRs. Study-wide results and limits: CMV serostatus was the only immune exposure information that was available. Specificity for CMV antigens was confirmed in vitro for a few of the CMV-associated chains. The analysis excluded some indistinguishable V segments, including TRBV6-2 and TRBV6-3.

Both 60 Vbeta primers and 13 Jbeta primers went into the PCR. This table comes from immunoSEQ multiplex PCR, and its TCRdb copy is limited to in-frame clones, with some not included. The table shows roughly 120,000 clones, with 70% to 85% occurring only once. The CDR3 is made up of 12 amino acids. Germline V lookup: CDR1 SNHLY, CDR2 FYNNEI. V was shortened by 6 bases and J by 12 bases, with 17 bases between the two germline ends. This clonotype was obtained from a young woman in good health and CMV-seronegative. V is TRBV2 and J is TRBJ1-1; D gene ambiguous. Sample: PBMCs. The CDR3 DNA reads TGTGCCAGCAGAAATAACCAGGCTGGTTCTTTCTTT. This gives the protein CASRNNQAGSFF.